This passage covers 32 T cell receptor beta chains from one sample sequenced in a study of blood T cell repertoires in COVID-19. Here immunoSEQ multiplex PCR was the method, and the copy in TCRdb shows in-frame clones only, minus some. Counted here are 250,000 to 300,000 clones, approximately 86% occurring once; the ten biggest clones make up about 3.6%. Sequenced sample: peripheral blood. The receptors derive from a man between 18 and 29 years old with active or convalescent COVID-19.

J is TRBJ1-4 and V is TRBV5-5; D unresolved. This CDR3 has 15 residues. Germline loops: CDR1 SGHKS, CDR2 YYEKEE (reference sequence). The V gene lost 0 bases and the J gene lost 4 bases, with 10 bases spanning the gap. The CDR3 DNA is TGTGCCAGCAGCTTGGCCAGTAGCTATAATGAAAAACTGTTTTTT. This gives the protein CASSLASSYNEKLFF.

This chain links TRBV11-2 with TRBJ2-5, with a tentative D call TRBD2 (5 bases). The CDR3 spans 13 residues. Germline CDR1 is SGHAT and CDR2 is FQNNGV. V lost 5 bases, J lost 4 bases, and 11 bases lay in between. The CDR3 DNA sequence: TGTGCCAGCAGCGCCGGGGTGGGAGAGACCCAGTACTTC. This translates into CASSAGVGETQYF.

This sequence joins TRBV2 and TRBJ1-2, with D possibly matching TRBD1 (6 bases). Germline values: CDR1 SNHLY, CDR2 FYNNEI. The V and J ends lost 4 bases and 7 bases respectively, with 7 bases between them. The CDR3 loop spans 11 amino acids. The CDR3 sequence is CASSGGPGYTF. CDR3 bases: TGTGCCAGCAGTGGGGGGCCTGGCTACACCTTC. The full variable domain, completed using reference TRBV2 and TRBJ1-2, is EPEVTQTPSHQVTQMGQEVILRCVPISNHLYFYWYRQILGQKVEFLVSFYNNEISEKSEIFDDQFSVERPDGSNFTLKIRSTKLEDSAMYFCASSGGPGYTFGSGTRLTVV.

The chain links TRBV7-9 to TRBJ2-2, with D perhaps TRBD1 (6 bases). V lost 3 bases and J lost 1, with 9 bases in between. The CDR3 sequence is 15 residues long. From germline, CDR1 is SEHNR and CDR2 FQNEAQ (reference sequence). As DNA, the CDR3 is TGTGCCAGCAGCTTTGGGGGCCTGAACACCGGGGAGCTGTTTTTT. Its translation is CASSFGGLNTGELFF.

The genes are TRBV19 and TRBJ2-7; D call uncertain. CDR1 is LNHDA and CDR2 is SQIVND in the germline V gene (reference sequence). CDR3 size: 13 residues. V was shortened by 5 bases and J by 3 bases, with 11 bases between the two germline ends. The CDR3: CASSAGLSYEQYF. CDR3 DNA sequence: TGTGCCAGTAGTGCCGGGTTAAGCTACGAGCAGTACTTC.

The chain carries TRBV18 and TRBJ2-7, with no clear D. The V end was cut by 0 bases, the J end by 7 bases, with 19 bases between. Germline V lookup: CDR1 KGHSH, CDR2 LQKENI. The CDR3 has 16 amino acids. The CDR3 sequence: CASSPPDPIAASEQYF. The CDR3 coding sequence is TGTGCCAGCTCACCACCGGATCCTATTGCAGCGTCTGAGCAGTACTTC.

The CDR3 region has the DNA TGTGCCAGCAGTTTCCGAGGGGGTCGGGGAGAGACCCAGTACTTC. Encoded protein: CASSFRGGRGETQYF. The V call is TRBV27, the J call TRBJ2-5, with D possibly being TRBD1 (6 bases). This CDR3 has 15 amino acids. The germline V gene has CDR1 MNHEY and CDR2 SMNVEV (reference sequence). V lost 3 bases to trimming and J lost 4 bases, with 15 bases between them.

The V gene is TRBV2, the J gene TRBJ2-1; 14 bases map to TRBD2. CDR3 length equals 16 residues. Trimming at V came to 5 bases and at J to 7 bases, leaving 7 bases not matched to a gene. The germline gives CDR1 SNHLY, CDR2 FYNNEI. CDR3 nucleotide sequence: TGTGCCAGCAGTTGGACGGGACTAGCGGGGGCTAATGAGCAGTTCTTC. This translates into CASSWTGLAGANEQFF.

This sequence joins TRBV11-2 and TRBJ2-1; 8 bases align to TRBD2. V trimming: 3 bases; J trimming: 7 bases; junction bases outside the gene matches: 8. Per the germline V gene, CDR1 is SGHAT and CDR2 is FQNNGV. The CDR3 has 15 amino acids. The DNA of the CDR3 is TGTGCCAGCAGCTTCGCGGGAGGCGGGGGAAATGAGCAGTTCTTC. This translates into CASSFAGGGGNEQFF.

The chain recombines TRBV5-1 with TRBJ2-7; 7 bases match TRBD1. This CDR3 contains 13 residues. CDR1 and CDR2 (germline): SGHRS, YFSETQ. The J segment lost 2 bases and the V segment lost 4 bases, leaving 3 bases of the junction unmatched. The CDR3 loop reads CASSRDRAYEQYF. In DNA form, the CDR3 reads TGCGCCAGCAGCCGGGACAGAGCCTACGAGCAGTACTTC.

The V and J genes are TRBV28 and TRBJ2-2; D might be TRBD2 (7 bases). V dropped 4 bases and J dropped 3 bases, with 18 bases sitting between them. Germline CDR1 MDHEN, CDR2 SYDVKM. The CDR3 has 17 residues. The CDR3 region has the DNA TGTGCCAGCAGTTGGGGATGGGGCGGGGGCGACACCGGGGAGCTGTTTTTT. Translated, it gives CASSWGWGGGDTGELFF.

This chain uses TRBV3-1 (or the pseudogene TRBV3-2) with TRBJ2-2, with TRBD2 matching over 8 bases. This CDR3 is 17 amino acids long. CDR1 and CDR2 (germline): LGHDT, YNNKEL (reference sequence). The V gene end was trimmed by 5 bases and the J gene end by 0 bases; junction bases not matched to a gene: 8. The CDR3 DNA is TGTGCCAGCAGCACGATCGGGGGGGGTGCGAACACCGGGGAGCTGTTTTTT. Encoded protein: CASSTIGGGANTGELFF.

The V gene is TRBV27, the J gene TRBJ2-7, with 8 positions matching TRBD1. The length of the CDR3 is 17 residues. CDR1 is MNHEY and CDR2 is SMNVEV in the germline V gene (reference sequence). The trim removed 6 bases at V and 7 bases at J, leaving 20 bases unmatched. This CDR3 is CASSKYRASDRVDEQYF. The CDR3, as DNA: TGTGCCAGCAGCAAATACCGGGCTTCGGACAGGGTTGATGAGCAGTACTTC.

The gene calls are TRBV4-1 and TRBJ1-1; 12 positions agree with TRBD1. Germline trimming cut 1 base from V and 11 bases from J; bases unmatched to any gene: 5. CDR1 and CDR2 (germline): MGHRA, YSYEKL. This CDR3 region has 14 residues. The DNA for the CDR3 is TGCGCCAGCAGCCAAGGGGACAGGGGGCGGTTGGCTTTCTTT. As protein: CASSQGDRGRLAFF.

This chain connects TRBV19 to TRBJ1-2; TRBD1 agrees at 9 bases. Trimming removed 4 bases from V and 4 bases from J; junction bases left unmatched: 4. The CDR3 consists of 14 residues. In germline, CDR1 is LNHDA, CDR2 SQIVND (reference sequence). The CDR3 here is CASSSPGQGYGYTF. As DNA, the CDR3 is TGTGCCAGTAGTAGCCCGGGACAGGGCTATGGCTACACCTTC.

The chain is built from TRBV10-2 and TRBJ2-1, with TRBD1 identical over 9 bases. Germline CDR1 reads WSHSY; CDR2 reads SAAADI. CDR3 length: 14 amino acids. V was pared by 3 bases and J by 4 bases, with 1 base of the junction left unmatched. The CDR3, as DNA: TGCGCCAGCAGTGAACAGGGGGCGTACAATGAGCAGTTCTTC. Protein: CASSEQGAYNEQFF.

The CDR3 region has the DNA TGTGCCAGTAGTTCGGGCAGGGAGGGAACTAATGAAAAACTGTTTTTT. Its protein is CASSSGREGTNEKLFF. The chain links TRBV19 to TRBJ1-4, with D possibly being TRBD1 (5 bases). The CDR3 consists of 16 residues. Trimming cost V 5 bases and J 1 base, with 14 bases left between them. The germline V gene encodes CDR1 LNHDA and CDR2 SQIVND (reference sequence).

V gene TRBV6-2 or TRBV6-3 combines with J gene TRBJ1-1; D uncertain. The CDR3 has 18 amino acids. V lost 0 bases and J 5 bases, leaving 22 bases between the germline ends. Germline V gene lookup returns CDR1 MNHEY and CDR2 SVGEGT. The CDR3 loop is CASSYSMTDTIGRTEAFF. As DNA, the CDR3 is TGTGCCAGCAGTTACTCGATGACCGACACGATTGGGAGGACTGAAGCTTTCTTT.

This chain uses TRBV6-2 or TRBV6-3 with TRBJ2-1; D might be TRBD2 (5 bases). Per germline, CDR1 MNHEY and CDR2 SVGEGT. The CDR3 loop spans 16 amino acids. Trimming cost V 5 bases and J 5 bases, with 19 bases left between them. CDR3 in amino acids: CASSPILSANHNEQFF. The DNA for the CDR3 is TGTGCCAGCAGTCCCATCCTTAGCGCAAACCACAATGAGCAGTTCTTC.

The V call is TRBV4-3, the J call TRBJ2-5; 12 bases are shared with TRBD2. This CDR3 region has 15 residues. J was trimmed by 2 bases and V by 4 bases; bases with no gene match: 2. Germline V lookup: CDR1 LGHNA, CDR2 YSLEER. CDR3 DNA sequence: TGCGCCAGCAGCCTTGGACTAGCGGGACAAGAGACCCAGTACTTC. This encodes CASSLGLAGQETQYF.

The rearrangement uses TRBV18 and TRBJ2-1, with TRBD1 as a possible D gene (5 bases). With 0 bases removed from V and 5 bases from J, the gap between germline ends came to 17 bases. CDR3 length equals 17 residues. The V gene's germline CDR1 is KGHSH and CDR2 LQKENI. This chain's CDR3 is CASSPPGSGALNNEQFF. The CDR3 nucleotides read TGTGCCAGCTCACCACCGGGGTCTGGGGCGTTAAACAATGAGCAGTTCTTC.

This chain uses TRBV28 with TRBJ1-2; weak D call: TRBD1 (6 bases). V lost 7 bases and J lost 0, with 24 bases in between. The CDR3 loop spans 18 amino acids. Germline CDR1 reads MDHEN; CDR2 reads SYDVKM. The CDR3 here is CASTIGGGLQLANYGYTF. The CDR3 nucleotides read TGTGCCAGCACTATAGGGGGGGGACTTCAGTTAGCTAACTATGGCTACACCTTC.

CDR3 nucleotides: TGTGCCACCAGTGATTCTAGCTATGGCTACACCTTC. It codes for CATSDSSYGYTF. The rearrangement uses TRBV24-1 and TRBJ1-2; the D is unclear. Trimming took off 2 bases at V and 4 bases at J, with 4 bases between the two ends. This CDR3 spans 12 amino acids. Germline loops: CDR1 KGHDR, CDR2 SFDVKD.

This chain links TRBV6-5 with TRBJ2-2; 12 bases line up with TRBD2. Trimming took 2 bases from V and 3 from J; bases not matched to a gene: 1. The CDR3 totals 16 residues. CDR1 and CDR2 from the germline V gene are MNHEY and SVGAGI. Here the CDR3 DNA reads TGTGCCAGCAGTTACGGACTAGCGGGGCACACCGGGGAGCTGTTTTTT. Translation: CASSYGLAGHTGELFF.

This sequence joins TRBV18 and TRBJ2-5; 12 bases fit TRBD2. Losses at the gene ends were 2 bases for V and 3 bases for J; bases not matched to a gene: 7. The length of the CDR3 is 17 residues. Germline V gene sequence: CDR1 KGHSH, CDR2 LQKENI. This CDR3 reads CASSPILAGGVEETQYF. The CDR3 DNA sequence: TGTGCCAGCTCACCAATTCTAGCGGGAGGGGTAGAAGAGACCCAGTACTTC.

In DNA, the CDR3 is TGTGCCAGCAGCCACTATAGAGGCTACGAGCAGTACTTC. As protein: CASSHYRGYEQYF. V usage is TRBV3-1 (or the pseudogene TRBV3-2) and J usage is TRBJ2-7, with unresolved D. Trimming shortened V by 3 bases and J by 3 bases, and 9 bases separated the two germline ends. Germline values: CDR1 LGHDT, CDR2 YNNKEL (reference sequence). The CDR3 covers 13 residues.

J is TRBJ2-4 and V is TRBV12-3 or TRBV12-4; 7 bases are shared with TRBD1. V was pared by 5 bases and J by 15 bases, with 7 bases of the junction left unmatched. CDR3 length: 11 amino acids. CDR3 nucleotides: TGTGCCAGCAGTCCCGGGACAGTGCTGTACTTC. Its translation: CASSPGTVLYF.

The chain joins TRBV9 to TRBJ2-2; D ambiguous. Trimming cost V 3 bases and J 3 bases, with 3 bases left between them. The CDR3 has 12 residues. CDR1 SGDLS and CDR2 YYNGEE come from the germline V gene. This chain's CDR3 is CASSDYTGELFF. The CDR3 DNA sequence: TGTGCCAGCAGCGACTACACCGGGGAGCTGTTTTTT.

The gene calls are TRBV29-1 and TRBJ1-1; D is undetermined. The CDR3 is 11 amino acids. V lost 5 bases to trimming and J lost 9 bases, with 13 bases between them. Germline values: CDR1 SQVTM, CDR2 ANQGSEA. The DNA of the CDR3 is TGCAGCGTTTTGAGGGATTTTAAAGCTTTCTTT. This encodes CSVLRDFKAFF. Full variable domain (missing parts from reference TRBV29-1 and TRBJ1-1): SAVISQKPSRDICQRGTSLTIQCQVDSQVTMMFWYRQQPGQSLTLIATANQGSEATYESGFVIDKFPISRPNLTFSTLTVSNMSPEDSSIYLCSVLRDFKAFFGQGTRLTVV.

The chain has TRBV4-3 and TRBJ1-5, with D hard to call. Germline values: CDR1 LGHNA, CDR2 YSLEER. The CDR3 length is 16 residues. V lost 0 bases and J lost 5, with 14 bases in between. CDR3 sequence: CASSQDYRLGDQPQHF. In DNA, the CDR3 is TGCGCCAGCAGCCAAGATTATCGCCTTGGAGATCAGCCCCAGCATTTT.

The V call is TRBV7-9, the J call TRBJ1-1; 11 positions agree with TRBD1. With 7 bases clipped from V and 4 bases from J, the junction kept 5 bases outside the gene matches. Per the germline V gene, CDR1 is SEHNR and CDR2 is FQNEAQ (reference sequence). The CDR3 extends over 14 amino acids. The CDR3 here is CASNPGQGGTEAFF. CDR3 sequence (DNA): TGTGCCAGCAACCCGGGACAGGGGGGCACTGAAGCTTTCTTT.

The chain carries TRBV7-7 and TRBJ2-1, with D hard to call. The CDR3 length is 12 residues. Germline CDR1 SSHAT, CDR2 FNYEAQ (reference sequence). Trimming took off 2 bases at V and 7 bases at J, with 6 bases between the two ends. The CDR3: CASSLPLNEQFF. The CDR3, as DNA: TGTGCCAGCAGCTTACCCCTAAATGAGCAGTTCTTC.